These 7 T cell receptor beta chains were sequenced from one sample in a study of early T cells in non-severe SARS-CoV-2 infection. MiXCR, run by TCRdb on the 5' RACE reads, gives a single entry per CDR3 protein. The sample includes about 83,000 distinct CDR3 sequences, 10% of them seen just once. Here the sequenced sample was whole blood, taken at baseline. These receptors were taken from an adult who was a healthcare worker with PCR-confirmed SARS-CoV-2 infection or an uninfected control (not recorded which).

This clonotype was observed many times. The chain recombines TRBV6-1 with TRBJ1-1; D is undetermined. This CDR3 has 13 residues. V was shortened by 6 bases and J by 1 base, with 9 bases between the two germline ends. Germline loops: CDR1 MNHNS, CDR2 SASEGT. CDR3 bases: TGTGCCAGCAGAATGACTACGAACACTGAAGCTTTCTTT. This codes for CASRMTTNTEAFF.

This chain uses TRBV7-9 with TRBJ2-1; D call uncertain. V lost 5 bases, J lost 2 bases, and 13 bases lay in between. This CDR3 has 15 residues. From germline, CDR1 is SEHNR and CDR2 FQNEAQ (reference sequence). The chain's CDR3 is CASSPPGYAYNEQFF. The CDR3 bases are TGTGCCAGCAGCCCCCCCGGCTATGCCTACAATGAGCAGTTCTTC. The full variable domain, rest sourced from reference TRBV7-9 and TRBJ2-1, is DTGVSQNPRHKITKRGQNVTFRCDPISEHNRLYWYRQTLGQGPEFLTYFQNEAQLEKSRLLSDRFSAERPKGSFSTLEIQRTEQGDSAMYLCASSPPGYAYNEQFFGPGTRLTVL.

The chain uses TRBV11-2 and TRBJ2-1; 11 nucleotides agree with TRBD2. This CDR3 contains 18 residues. The J segment lost 3 bases and the V segment lost 5 bases, leaving 12 bases of the junction unmatched. Germline V gene lookup returns CDR1 SGHAT and CDR2 FQNNGV. In DNA, the CDR3 is TGTGCCAGCAGCCTTAGGGCACTAGCGGGGGATATCTACAATGAGCAGTTCTTC. This codes for CASSLRALAGDIYNEQFF.

This clonotype was picked up many times. This rearrangement joins TRBV2 to TRBJ2-1; D possibly corresponds to TRBD2 (5 bases). CDR3 length: 13 amino acids. V was cut by 6 bases and J by 6 bases, with 12 bases left in between. CDR1 and CDR2 from the germline V gene are SNHLY and FYNNEI. The CDR3 region has the DNA TGTGCCAGCAGCCCCACTAGGGCCAATGAGCAGTTCTTC. This encodes CASSPTRANEQFF.

The chain is built from TRBV28 and TRBJ2-4; D gene unclear. Trimming took 7 bases from V and 5 from J, leaving 18 bases between them. The CDR3 is 15 amino acids. Germline V lookup: CDR1 MDHEN, CDR2 SYDVKM. In nucleotides, the CDR3 is TGTGCCAGCACTCCCCCGACGAGTCAGCAAAACATTCAGTACTTC. Amino acid sequence: CASTPPTSQQNIQYF.

This clonotype was detected a few times. The V and J genes are TRBV5-6 and TRBJ2-1, with 11 bases aligning to TRBD2. Germline CDR1 reads SGHDT; CDR2 reads YYEEEE. The CDR3 length is 16 residues. Trimming took 4 bases from V and 7 from J; bases not matched to a gene: 10. CDR3 bases: TGTGCCAGCAGCCGCGATGGCGGGACTAGCGGAAATGAGCAGTTCTTC. Its translation: CASSRDGGTSGNEQFF.

This clonotype has a handful of counts. The chain recombines TRBV6-2 or TRBV6-3 with TRBJ2-1; TRBD2 aligns across 7 bases. Germline lookup yields CDR1 MNHEY and CDR2 SVGEGT. V lost 0 bases and J lost 6; bases outside the gene matches: 8. The CDR3 consists of 16 residues. Written as DNA, the CDR3 is TGTGCCAGCAGTTACTCGGCATGGGCGGGGGTCAATGAGCAGTTCTTC. Translation: CASSYSAWAGVNEQFF.